The T cell receptor beta chain described here comes from a study of blood T cells in healthy people across ages. Overall study: Researchers report that template switching captured about one barcoded beta molecule per two T cells.

PCR was performed a second time for about 7 to 11 cycles using a sample-barcoded 5' primer and a J-beta primer mix. TCRdb re-derived calls from the 5' RACE reads in MiXCR, one entry per CDR3 protein. This table holds about 780,000 distinct CDR3 sequences, 20% to 30% found once. The CDR3 sequence is 13 residues long. V lost 4 bases and J lost 8, with 14 bases in between. The V gene's germline CDR1 is WSHSY and CDR2 SAAADI. These same data were also listed under a study on T cells of mothers and their children.

The V and J genes are TRBV10-2 and TRBJ1-1; D possibly corresponds to TRBD1 (6 bases). Sequenced material: blood. This clonotype was obtained from a boy younger than 18 in good health. DNA of the CDR3: TGCGCCAGCAGTGGACCAGGGGAAAGAGAAGCTTTCTTT. Protein: CASSGPGEREAFF.